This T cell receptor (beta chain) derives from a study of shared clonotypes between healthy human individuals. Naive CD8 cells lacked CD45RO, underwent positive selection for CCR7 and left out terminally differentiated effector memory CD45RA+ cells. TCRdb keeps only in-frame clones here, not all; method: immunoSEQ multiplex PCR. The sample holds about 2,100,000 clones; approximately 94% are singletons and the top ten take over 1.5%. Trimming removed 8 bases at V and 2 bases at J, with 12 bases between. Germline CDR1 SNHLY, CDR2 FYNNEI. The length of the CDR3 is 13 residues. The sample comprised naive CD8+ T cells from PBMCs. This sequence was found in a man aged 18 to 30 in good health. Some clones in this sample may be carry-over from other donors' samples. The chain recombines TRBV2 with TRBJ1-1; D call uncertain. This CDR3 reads CASHSGPNTEAFF. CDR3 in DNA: TGTGCCAGCCACAGTGGGCCTAACACTGAAGCTTTCTTT.